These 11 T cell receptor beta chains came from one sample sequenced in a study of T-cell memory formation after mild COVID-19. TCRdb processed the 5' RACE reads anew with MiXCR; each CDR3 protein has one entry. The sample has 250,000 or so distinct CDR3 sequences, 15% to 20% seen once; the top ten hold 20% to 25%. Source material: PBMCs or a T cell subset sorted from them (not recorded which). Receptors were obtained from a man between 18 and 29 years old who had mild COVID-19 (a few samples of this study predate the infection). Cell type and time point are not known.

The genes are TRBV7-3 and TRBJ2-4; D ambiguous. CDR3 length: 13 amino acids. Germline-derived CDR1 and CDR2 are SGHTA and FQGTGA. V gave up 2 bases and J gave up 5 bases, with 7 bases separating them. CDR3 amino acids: CASSLSGENIQYF. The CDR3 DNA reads TGTGCCAGCAGCTTATCCGGAGAAAACATTCAGTACTTC.

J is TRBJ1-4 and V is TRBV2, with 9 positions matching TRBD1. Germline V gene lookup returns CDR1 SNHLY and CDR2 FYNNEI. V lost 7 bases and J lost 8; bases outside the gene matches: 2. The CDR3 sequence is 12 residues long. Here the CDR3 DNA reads TGTGCCAGCACGGGGACAGGGGAAAAACTGTTTTTT. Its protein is CASTGTGEKLFF.

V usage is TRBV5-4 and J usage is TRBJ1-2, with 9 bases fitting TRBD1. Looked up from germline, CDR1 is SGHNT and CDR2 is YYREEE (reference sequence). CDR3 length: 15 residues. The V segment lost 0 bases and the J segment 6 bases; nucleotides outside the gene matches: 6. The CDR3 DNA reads TGTGCCAGCAGCTTGGAGGGACAGGGCGCCCATGGCTACACCTTC. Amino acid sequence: CASSLEGQGAHGYTF.

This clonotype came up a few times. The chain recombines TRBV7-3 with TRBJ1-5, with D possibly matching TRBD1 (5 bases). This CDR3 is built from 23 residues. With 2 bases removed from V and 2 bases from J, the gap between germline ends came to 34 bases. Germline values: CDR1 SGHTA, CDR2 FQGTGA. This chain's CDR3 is CASSLAGEHSQGYRLNGNQPQHF. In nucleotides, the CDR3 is TGTGCCAGCAGCTTAGCGGGGGAACATAGCCAGGGCTACCGCTTGAATGGCAATCAGCCCCAGCATTTT.

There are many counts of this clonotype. CDR3 loop: CASSIQISNQPQHF. CDR3 bases: TGTGCCAGTAGTATACAGATTAGCAATCAGCCCCAGCATTTT. The chain uses TRBV19 and TRBJ1-5; no firm D call. The germline V and J ends were trimmed by 2 bases and 0 bases, with 5 bases remaining between them. CDR1 is LNHDA, CDR2 SQIVND, per germline (reference sequence). CDR3 length: 14 amino acids.

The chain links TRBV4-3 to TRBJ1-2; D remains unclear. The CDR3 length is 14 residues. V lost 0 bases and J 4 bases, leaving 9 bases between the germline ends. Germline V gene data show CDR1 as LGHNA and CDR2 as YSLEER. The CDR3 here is CASSQDRYGYGYTF. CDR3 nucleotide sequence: TGCGCCAGCAGCCAAGATAGGTACGGCTATGGCTACACCTTC.

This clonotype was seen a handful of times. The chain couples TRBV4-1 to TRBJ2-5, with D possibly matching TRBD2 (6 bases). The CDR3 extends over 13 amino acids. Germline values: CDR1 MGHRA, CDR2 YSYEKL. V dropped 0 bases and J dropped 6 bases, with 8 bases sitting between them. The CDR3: CASSQELAQTQYF. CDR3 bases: TGCGCCAGCAGCCAAGAACTAGCACAGACCCAGTACTTC.

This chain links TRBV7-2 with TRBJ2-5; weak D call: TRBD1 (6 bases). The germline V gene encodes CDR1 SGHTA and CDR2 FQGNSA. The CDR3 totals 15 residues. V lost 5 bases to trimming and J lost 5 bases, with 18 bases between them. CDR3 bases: TGTGCCAGCAGCGACAGGACAGCCCTGGGGGAGACCCAGTACTTC. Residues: CASSDRTALGETQYF.

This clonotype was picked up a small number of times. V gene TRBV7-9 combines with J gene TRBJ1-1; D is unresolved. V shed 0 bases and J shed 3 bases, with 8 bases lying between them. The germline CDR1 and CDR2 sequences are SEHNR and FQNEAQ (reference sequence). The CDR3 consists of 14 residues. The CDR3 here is CASSLANRYTEAFF. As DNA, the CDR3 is TGTGCCAGCAGCTTAGCGAATCGGTACACTGAAGCTTTCTTT.

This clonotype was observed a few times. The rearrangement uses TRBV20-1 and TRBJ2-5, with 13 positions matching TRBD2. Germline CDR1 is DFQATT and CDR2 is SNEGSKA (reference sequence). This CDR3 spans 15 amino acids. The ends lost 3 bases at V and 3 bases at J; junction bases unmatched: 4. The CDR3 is CSASGLAGEEETQYF. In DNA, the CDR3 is TGCAGTGCTAGCGGACTAGCGGGAGAAGAAGAGACCCAGTACTTC.

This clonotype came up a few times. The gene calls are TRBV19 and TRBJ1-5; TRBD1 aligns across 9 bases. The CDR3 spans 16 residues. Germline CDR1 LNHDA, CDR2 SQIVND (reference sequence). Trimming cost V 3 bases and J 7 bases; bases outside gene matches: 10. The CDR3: CASSMGTGKSGQPQHF. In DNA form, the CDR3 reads TGTGCCAGTAGTATGGGGACAGGGAAAAGCGGACAGCCCCAGCATTTT.